A selection of T cell receptor beta chains follows, all from one sample in a study of T-cell reconstitution after alpha-beta-depleted transplantation in children. TCRdb ran MiXCR on the PCR reads and lists one entry per CDR3 protein. The sample holds approximately 1,000,000 distinct CDR3 sequences; about 31% are singletons and the top ten take about 28%. The sample consisted of PBMCs, mostly from graft donor cells, taken 360 days after TCRalphabeta/CD19-depleted stem cell transplant. The receptor source for this set is a boy under three years old who had a stem cell transplant for SCID, so the T cells may come from the graft donor. Both conserved end residues are part of each CDR3. Each record gives: J gene, clone size, CDR3 length, V gene, D gene, CDR3 DNA, CDR3 protein. The D gene is left open where the match is weak. Size is stated for part of the rows, as once, few or many counts, or as a class when the clone is expanded.

j_call: TRBJ1-1
clone_size: many
cdr3_length: 12
v_call: TRBV20-1
d_call: .
cdr3_nt: TGCAGTGCTAGAGTATCGGGGACTGAAGCTTTCTTT
cdr3_aa: CSARVSGTEAFF

j_call: TRBJ2-1
clone_size: many
cdr3_length: 15
v_call: TRBV5-1
d_call: TRBD2
cdr3_nt: TGCGCCAGCAGCTTGGCGGCGGGGGGCTCCAATGAGCAGTTCTTC
cdr3_aa: CASSLAAGGSNEQFF

j_call: TRBJ2-2
clone_size: .
cdr3_length: 15
v_call: TRBV27
d_call: .
cdr3_nt: TGTGCCAGCAGTTATGTACGGGTTGGCACCGGGGAGCTGTTTTTT
cdr3_aa: CASSYVRVGTGELFF

j_call: TRBJ2-7
clone_size: .
cdr3_length: 14
v_call: TRBV7-2
d_call: .
cdr3_nt: TGTGCCAGCAGCTTTGGTCTAGACTTCTACGAGCCGTACTTC
cdr3_aa: CASSFGLDFYEPYF

j_call: TRBJ1-2
clone_size: few
cdr3_length: 12
v_call: TRBV29-1
d_call: .
cdr3_nt: TGCAGCGTTGGGGGCAGGGACCATGGCTACACCTTC
cdr3_aa: CSVGGRDHGYTF

j_call: TRBJ2-7
clone_size: few
cdr3_length: 14
v_call: TRBV10-3
d_call: .
cdr3_nt: TGTGCCATCAGTGACGAGACAGTCTCCTACGAGCAGTACTTC
cdr3_aa: CAISDETVSYEQYF

j_call: TRBJ2-1
clone_size: .
cdr3_length: 16
v_call: TRBV4-2
d_call: .
cdr3_nt: TGTGCCAGCAGCCAAGATTTTGGGGGCCGTTACAATGAGCAGTTCTTC
cdr3_aa: CASSQDFGGRYNEQFF

j_call: TRBJ2-1
clone_size: few
cdr3_length: 16
v_call: TRBV6-2/TRBV6-3
d_call: TRBD2
cdr3_nt: TGTGCCAGCAGCCGCTCTAGAAGCGGGGGGTACAATGAGCAGTTCTTC
cdr3_aa: CASSRSRSGGYNEQFF

j_call: TRBJ1-1
clone_size: .
cdr3_length: 13
v_call: TRBV5-6
d_call: .
cdr3_nt: TGTGCCAGCAGCCGAGGCGAGGGGGCTGAAGCTTTCTTT
cdr3_aa: CASSRGEGAEAFF

j_call: TRBJ2-5
clone_size: .
cdr3_length: 16
v_call: TRBV23-1
d_call: TRBD2
cdr3_nt: TGCGCCAGCACCCTCGGGAGGCTTACCCCACAAGAGACCCAGTACTTC
cdr3_aa: CASTLGRLTPQETQYF

j_call: TRBJ2-7
clone_size: .
cdr3_length: 15
v_call: TRBV4-3
d_call: TRBD2
cdr3_nt: TGCGCCAGCAGCCAAGATCGGCGGGGGGCCTACGAGCAGTACTTC
cdr3_aa: CASSQDRRGAYEQYF

j_call: TRBJ1-3
clone_size: few
cdr3_length: 17
v_call: TRBV10-3
d_call: .
cdr3_nt: TGTGCCATCAGTGTCTCACCGTCCGGGGGCTCTGGAAACACCATATATTTT
cdr3_aa: CAISVSPSGGSGNTIYF

j_call: TRBJ2-3
clone_size: .
cdr3_length: 15
v_call: TRBV29-1
d_call: .
cdr3_nt: TGCAGCGTTCGAGGGTTAGTTATCCGGACAGATACGCAGTATTTT
cdr3_aa: CSVRGLVIRTDTQYF

j_call: TRBJ2-7
clone_size: few
cdr3_length: 14
v_call: TRBV20-1
d_call: TRBD1
cdr3_nt: TGCAGTGCTCTCTCGGGACAGGGATCCTACGAGCAGTACTTC
cdr3_aa: CSALSGQGSYEQYF

j_call: TRBJ2-2
clone_size: few
cdr3_length: 14
v_call: TRBV5-1
d_call: .
cdr3_nt: TGCGCCAGCAGCCGAAATACATTAGCCGGGGAGCTGTTTTTT
cdr3_aa: CASSRNTLAGELFF

j_call: TRBJ1-3
clone_size: .
cdr3_length: 17
v_call: TRBV12-3/TRBV12-4
d_call: TRBD1
cdr3_nt: TGTGCCAGCAGTTTTGGGCCGGGACAGTTCTCTGGAAACACCATATATTTT
cdr3_aa: CASSFGPGQFSGNTIYF

j_call: TRBJ1-2
clone_size: few
cdr3_length: 15
v_call: TRBV3-1
d_call: .
cdr3_nt: TGTGCCAGCAGCCAAGCCCCCTACGCACTCTATGGCTACACCTTC
cdr3_aa: CASSQAPYALYGYTF

j_call: TRBJ2-1
clone_size: .
cdr3_length: 12
v_call: TRBV6-5
d_call: .
cdr3_nt: TGTGCCAGCAGTTACGGGTCGAGTGAGCAGTTCTTC
cdr3_aa: CASSYGSSEQFF

j_call: TRBJ2-1
clone_size: many
cdr3_length: 12
v_call: TRBV6-2/TRBV6-3
d_call: .
cdr3_nt: TGTGCCAGCAGTTACTCATACAGCGAGCAGTTCTTC
cdr3_aa: CASSYSYSEQFF

j_call: TRBJ2-1
clone_size: few
cdr3_length: 14
v_call: TRBV4-3
d_call: .
cdr3_nt: TGCGCCAGCAGCCAAGGTGTGGGGGCGGATCGGCAGTTCTTC
cdr3_aa: CASSQGVGADRQFF

j_call: TRBJ1-1
clone_size: few
cdr3_length: 13
v_call: TRBV5-5
d_call: .
cdr3_nt: TGTGCCAGCAGCTACATGCCTAACACTGAAGCTTTCTTT
cdr3_aa: CASSYMPNTEAFF

j_call: TRBJ1-1
clone_size: .
cdr3_length: 14
v_call: TRBV5-1
d_call: .
cdr3_nt: TGCGCCAGCGGCCCTGGGGAGAGGGACACTGAAGCTTTCTTT
cdr3_aa: CASGPGERDTEAFF

j_call: TRBJ2-2
clone_size: .
cdr3_length: 16
v_call: TRBV5-1
d_call: TRBD2
cdr3_nt: TGCGCCAGCAGCTTCACTGGGCCAGCGGGGACCGGGGAGCTGTTTTTT
cdr3_aa: CASSFTGPAGTGELFF

j_call: TRBJ2-3
clone_size: few
cdr3_length: 13
v_call: TRBV15
d_call: .
cdr3_nt: TGTGCCACCAGTTACGGGGTTGGGGATACGCAGTATTTT
cdr3_aa: CATSYGVGDTQYF

j_call: TRBJ2-4
clone_size: .
cdr3_length: 14
v_call: TRBV9
d_call: .
cdr3_nt: TGTGCCAGCAGCGTAGGGGGGACCAAAAACATTCAGTACTTC
cdr3_aa: CASSVGGTKNIQYF

j_call: TRBJ2-3
clone_size: .
cdr3_length: 16
v_call: TRBV11-2
d_call: .
cdr3_nt: TGTGCCAGCAGCTTAGCCCGCGGGGCCGCCACAGATACGCAGTATTTT
cdr3_aa: CASSLARGAATDTQYF

j_call: TRBJ2-7
clone_size: .
cdr3_length: 16
v_call: TRBV7-3
d_call: .
cdr3_nt: TGTGCCAGCAGCTTAATGGGCAGGGACCCCTCCTACGAGCAGTACTTC
cdr3_aa: CASSLMGRDPSYEQYF

j_call: TRBJ2-3
clone_size: .
cdr3_length: 16
v_call: TRBV7-2
d_call: .
cdr3_nt: TGTGCCAGCAGCTTAATAGTGGCTAAGGTCACAGATACGCAGTATTTT
cdr3_aa: CASSLIVAKVTDTQYF

j_call: TRBJ1-5
clone_size: .
cdr3_length: 14
v_call: TRBV10-3
d_call: .
cdr3_nt: TGTGCCATCAGCTTCTCAGGTAGCAATCAGCCCCAGCATTTT
cdr3_aa: CAISFSGSNQPQHF

j_call: TRBJ2-2
clone_size: .
cdr3_length: 13
v_call: TRBV9
d_call: .
cdr3_nt: TGTGCCAGCAGCGCGGTTCAATTCGGGGAGCTGTTTTTT
cdr3_aa: CASSAVQFGELFF

j_call: TRBJ2-4
clone_size: few
cdr3_length: 21
v_call: TRBV20-1
d_call: TRBD2
cdr3_nt: TGCAGTGCTAGAGGCACCCCCGCACTAGCGGGGGGCCCCCCTTCCAAAAACATTCAGTACTTC
cdr3_aa: CSARGTPALAGGPPSKNIQYF

j_call: TRBJ1-1
clone_size: few
cdr3_length: 16
v_call: TRBV29-1
d_call: TRBD1
cdr3_nt: TGCAGCGGCGGAACAGGGGGCTTGCGGATGAACACTGAAGCTTTCTTT
cdr3_aa: CSGGTGGLRMNTEAFF

j_call: TRBJ2-3
clone_size: few
cdr3_length: 16
v_call: TRBV5-1
d_call: TRBD2
cdr3_nt: TGCGCCAGCAGCGTTACTAGCGGGGACCCCACAGATACGCAGTATTTT
cdr3_aa: CASSVTSGDPTDTQYF

j_call: TRBJ1-2
clone_size: .
cdr3_length: 14
v_call: TRBV12-3/TRBV12-4
d_call: .
cdr3_nt: TGTGCCAGCAGCCCTGATGGGGACTGGTATGGCTACACCTTC
cdr3_aa: CASSPDGDWYGYTF

j_call: TRBJ2-3
clone_size: .
cdr3_length: 12
v_call: TRBV9
d_call: .
cdr3_nt: TGTGCCAGCAGGCCGGACGGGGATACGCAGTATTTT
cdr3_aa: CASRPDGDTQYF

j_call: TRBJ2-1
clone_size: .
cdr3_length: 17
v_call: TRBV2
d_call: .
cdr3_nt: TGTGCCAGCAGTGAATTGGGAGTGGTAGCCCCAGTGTTGGTGCAGTTCTTC
cdr3_aa: CASSELGVVAPVLVQFF

j_call: TRBJ2-7
clone_size: few
cdr3_length: 14
v_call: TRBV5-1
d_call: .
cdr3_nt: TGCGCCAGCAGCTTGGTCCTCACGTCCTACGAGCAGTACTTC
cdr3_aa: CASSLVLTSYEQYF

j_call: TRBJ2-1
clone_size: .
cdr3_length: 13
v_call: TRBV4-1
d_call: .
cdr3_nt: TGCGCCAGCAGCCCGTTTCCGTACAATGAGCAGTTCTTC
cdr3_aa: CASSPFPYNEQFF

j_call: TRBJ1-1
clone_size: few
cdr3_length: 13
v_call: TRBV12-3/TRBV12-4
d_call: .
cdr3_nt: TGTGCCAGCAGTTTTTTTGTTGGGACTGAAGCTTTCTTT
cdr3_aa: CASSFFVGTEAFF

j_call: TRBJ2-3
clone_size: .
cdr3_length: 16
v_call: TRBV19
d_call: TRBD2
cdr3_nt: TGTGCCAGTAGCAGCCGGACTAGCGGGTCTCACAGGGCGCAGTATTTT
cdr3_aa: CASSSRTSGSHRAQYF

j_call: TRBJ1-1
clone_size: .
cdr3_length: 17
v_call: TRBV5-1
d_call: .
cdr3_nt: TGCGCCAGCAGCTTGGTCGTGTTACGAGGGCTGGGCACTGAAGCTTTCTTT
cdr3_aa: CASSLVVLRGLGTEAFF

j_call: TRBJ2-7
clone_size: few
cdr3_length: 18
v_call: TRBV11-2
d_call: TRBD2
cdr3_nt: TGTGCCAGCAGCTTAGTGGGGACTAGCGGGGTTGGCTCCTACGAGCAGTACTTC
cdr3_aa: CASSLVGTSGVGSYEQYF

j_call: TRBJ2-3
clone_size: many
cdr3_length: 13
v_call: TRBV24-1
d_call: .
cdr3_nt: TGTGCCACCAGTGATTCGAGCACAGATACGCAGTATTTT
cdr3_aa: CATSDSSTDTQYF

j_call: TRBJ2-7
clone_size: once
cdr3_length: 14
v_call: TRBV5-1
d_call: .
cdr3_nt: TGCGCCAGCAGCTTGGGTTCGGGGTCGGACGAGCAGTACTTC
cdr3_aa: CASSLGSGSDEQYF

j_call: TRBJ2-7
clone_size: few
cdr3_length: 12
v_call: TRBV10-3
d_call: .
cdr3_nt: TGTGCCATAGGCACACCTCACTACGAGCAGTACTTC
cdr3_aa: CAIGTPHYEQYF

j_call: TRBJ2-3
clone_size: .
cdr3_length: 15
v_call: TRBV7-2
d_call: .
cdr3_nt: TGTGCCAGCAGCTTATACTACGCACGTGCAGATACGCAGTATTTT
cdr3_aa: CASSLYYARADTQYF

j_call: TRBJ2-1
clone_size: many
cdr3_length: 16
v_call: TRBV9
d_call: TRBD2
cdr3_nt: TGTGCCAGCAGCATCTTAGCGGGGGGCCCCTACAATGAGCAGTTCTTC
cdr3_aa: CASSILAGGPYNEQFF

j_call: TRBJ2-7
clone_size: .
cdr3_length: 15
v_call: TRBV9
d_call: .
cdr3_nt: TGTGCCAGCAGCGGTCCGCAGGGGCCACTGGGGGAGCAGTACTTC
cdr3_aa: CASSGPQGPLGEQYF

j_call: TRBJ1-3
clone_size: few
cdr3_length: 15
v_call: TRBV5-1
d_call: .
cdr3_nt: TGCGCCAGCAGCTCCTCCCCGGGACCTGGAAACACCATATATTTT
cdr3_aa: CASSSSPGPGNTIYF

j_call: TRBJ2-3
clone_size: few
cdr3_length: 13
v_call: TRBV4-1
d_call: .
cdr3_nt: TGCGCCAGCAGCCAAGAAGTGGCAGATACGCAGTATTTT
cdr3_aa: CASSQEVADTQYF

j_call: TRBJ2-3
clone_size: .
cdr3_length: 16
v_call: TRBV5-1
d_call: .
cdr3_nt: TGCGCCAGCAGCTTGGAGCGCGCTCCGTCGGCAGATACGCAGTATTTT
cdr3_aa: CASSLERAPSADTQYF

j_call: TRBJ2-7
clone_size: .
cdr3_length: 15
v_call: TRBV20-1
d_call: .
cdr3_nt: TGCAGTGCTCCCCCGGGACGAGGGTCTGCCTACGAGCAGTACTTC
cdr3_aa: CSAPPGRGSAYEQYF